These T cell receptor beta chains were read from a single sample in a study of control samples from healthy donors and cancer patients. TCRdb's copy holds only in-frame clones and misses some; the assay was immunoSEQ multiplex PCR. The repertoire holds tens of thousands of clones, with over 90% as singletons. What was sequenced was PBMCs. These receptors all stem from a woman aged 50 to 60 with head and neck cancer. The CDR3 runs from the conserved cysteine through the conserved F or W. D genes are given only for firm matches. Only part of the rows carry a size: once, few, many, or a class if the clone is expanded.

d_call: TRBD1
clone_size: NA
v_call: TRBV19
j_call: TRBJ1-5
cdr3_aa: CASSIPGGRQPQHF
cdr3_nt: TGTGCCAGTAGTATCCCAGGGGGCCGTCAGCCCCAGCATTTT

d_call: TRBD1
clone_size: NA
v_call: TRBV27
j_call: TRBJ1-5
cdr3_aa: CASSTSQGEDQPQHF
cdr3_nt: TGTGCCAGCAGTACCTCACAGGGGGAGGATCAGCCCCAGCATTTT

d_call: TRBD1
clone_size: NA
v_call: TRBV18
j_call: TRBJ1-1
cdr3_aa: CASSPQTGVSNTEAFF
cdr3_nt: TGTGCCAGCTCACCACAGACAGGGGTTTCGAACACTGAAGCTTTCTTT

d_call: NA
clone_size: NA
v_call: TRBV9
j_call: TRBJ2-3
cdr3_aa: CASSVEGGATDTQYF
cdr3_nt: TGTGCCAGCAGCGTAGAGGGGGGGGCCACAGATACGCAGTATTTT

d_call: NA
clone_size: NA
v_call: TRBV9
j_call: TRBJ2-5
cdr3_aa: CASSVKGSTETQYF
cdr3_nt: TGTGCCAGCAGCGTAAAGGGTTCGACCGAGACCCAGTACTTC

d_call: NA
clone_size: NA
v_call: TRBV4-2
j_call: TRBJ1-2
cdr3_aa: CASSQTEGDYTF
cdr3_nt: TGTGCCAGCAGCCAAACGGAGGGCGACTACACCTTC

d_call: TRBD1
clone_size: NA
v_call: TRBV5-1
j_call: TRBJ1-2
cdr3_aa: CASSLEAQGSGYTF
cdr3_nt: TGCGCCAGCAGCTTGGAGGCACAGGGGTCTGGCTACACCTTC

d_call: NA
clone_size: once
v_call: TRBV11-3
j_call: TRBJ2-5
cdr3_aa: CASSLPGQNREETQYF
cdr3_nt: TGTGCCAGCAGCCTTCCCGGACAGAATAGGGAAGAGACCCAGTACTTC

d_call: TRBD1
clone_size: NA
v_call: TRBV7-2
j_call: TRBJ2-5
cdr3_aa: CASSFNRGKETQYF
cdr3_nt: TGTGCCAGCAGCTTTAACAGGGGGAAGGAGACCCAGTACTTC

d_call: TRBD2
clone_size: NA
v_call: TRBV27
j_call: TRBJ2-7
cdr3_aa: CASSRSGGPTYEQYF
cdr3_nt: TGTGCCAGCAGTCGTAGCGGGGGCCCCACCTACGAGCAGTACTTC

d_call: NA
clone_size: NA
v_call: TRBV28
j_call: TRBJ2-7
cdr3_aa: CASRNPGAGDSEQYF
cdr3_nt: TGTGCCAGCAGGAACCCTGGGGCAGGGGATAGCGAGCAGTACTTC

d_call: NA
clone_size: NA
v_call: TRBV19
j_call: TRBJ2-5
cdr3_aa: CASRRSGETQYF
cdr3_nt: TGTGCCAGTAGACGGAGTGGGGAGACCCAGTACTTC

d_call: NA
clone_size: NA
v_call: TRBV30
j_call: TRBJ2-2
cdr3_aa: CAGGRVGTGELFF
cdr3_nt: TGTGCCGGGGGCAGGGTTGGAACCGGGGAGCTGTTTTTT

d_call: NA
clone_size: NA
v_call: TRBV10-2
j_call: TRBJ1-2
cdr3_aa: CASSPGEYGYTF
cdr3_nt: TGCGCCAGCAGTCCGGGGGAGTATGGCTACACCTTC

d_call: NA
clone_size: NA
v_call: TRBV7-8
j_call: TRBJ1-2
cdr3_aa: CASSISGTLVDYGYTF
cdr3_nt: TGTGCCAGCAGCATCTCCGGGACGCTGGTTGACTATGGCTACACCTTC

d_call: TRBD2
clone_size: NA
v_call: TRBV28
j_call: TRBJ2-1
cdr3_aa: CASSSSMTSGRDNEQFF
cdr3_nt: TGTGCCAGCAGTTCCTCTATGACTAGCGGGAGGGACAATGAGCAGTTCTTC

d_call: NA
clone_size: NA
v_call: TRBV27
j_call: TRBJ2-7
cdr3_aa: CQQFPSYEQYF
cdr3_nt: TGCCAGCAGTTCCCCTCCTACGAGCAGTACTTC

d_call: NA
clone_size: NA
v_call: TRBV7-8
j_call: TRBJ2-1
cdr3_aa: CASSWGYNEQFF
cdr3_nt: TGTGCCAGCAGCTGGGGGTACAATGAGCAGTTCTTC

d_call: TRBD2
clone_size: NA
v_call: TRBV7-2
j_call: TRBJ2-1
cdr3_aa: CASSQAGTSGIYNEQFF
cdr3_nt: TGTGCCAGCAGTCAGGCCGGGACTAGCGGGATATACAATGAGCAGTTCTTC

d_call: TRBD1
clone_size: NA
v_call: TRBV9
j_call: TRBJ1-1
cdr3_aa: CASSVAGAGGGTEAFF
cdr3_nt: TGTGCCAGCAGCGTAGCTGGGGCAGGGGGGGGCACTGAAGCTTTCTTT

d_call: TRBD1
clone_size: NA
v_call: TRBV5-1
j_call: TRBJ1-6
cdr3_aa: CASSFRQGNSPLHF
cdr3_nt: TGCGCCAGCAGCTTCCGACAGGGGAATTCACCCCTCCACTTT

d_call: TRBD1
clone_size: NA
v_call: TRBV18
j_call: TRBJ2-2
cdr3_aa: CASSPPTGGTGELFF
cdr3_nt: TGTGCCAGCTCACCACCGACAGGGGGAACCGGGGAGCTGTTTTTT

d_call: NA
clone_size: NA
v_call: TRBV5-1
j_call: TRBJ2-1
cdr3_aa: CASSDQNNEQFF
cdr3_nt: TGCGCCAGCAGCGACCAAAACAATGAGCAGTTCTTC

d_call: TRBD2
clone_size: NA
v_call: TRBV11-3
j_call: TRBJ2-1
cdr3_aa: CASSHRTSGVNEQFF
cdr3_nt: TGTGCCAGCAGCCACCGGACTAGCGGAGTCAATGAGCAGTTCTTC

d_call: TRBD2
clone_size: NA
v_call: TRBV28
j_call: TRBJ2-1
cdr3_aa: CGTRGLARNEQFF
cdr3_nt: TGTGGTACCCGGGGACTAGCGAGGAATGAGCAGTTCTTC

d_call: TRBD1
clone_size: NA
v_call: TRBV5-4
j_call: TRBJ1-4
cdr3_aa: CASSLGDRRNEKLFF
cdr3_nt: TGTGCCAGCAGCTTGGGGGACAGGCGTAATGAAAAACTGTTTTTT

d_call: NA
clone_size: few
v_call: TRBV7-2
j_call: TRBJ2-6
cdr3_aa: CASSLNQVSGANVLTF
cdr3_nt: TGTGCCAGCAGCTTGAACCAGGTATCTGGGGCCAACGTCCTGACTTTC

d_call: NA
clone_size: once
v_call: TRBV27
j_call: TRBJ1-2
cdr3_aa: CASSYRGIGYTF
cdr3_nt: TGTGCCAGCAGTTATCGGGGAATAGGCTACACCTTC

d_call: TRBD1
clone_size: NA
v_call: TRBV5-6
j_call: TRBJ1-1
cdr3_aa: CASSFTGVTEAFF
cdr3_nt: TGTGCCAGCAGCTTTACAGGGGTAACTGAAGCTTTCTTT

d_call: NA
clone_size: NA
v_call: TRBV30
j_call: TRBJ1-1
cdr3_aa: CAWSPRLDEAFF
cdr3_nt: TGTGCCTGGAGTCCACGGCTGGATGAAGCTTTCTTT

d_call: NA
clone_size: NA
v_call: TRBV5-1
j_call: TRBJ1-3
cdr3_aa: CASSLRQDGRSGNTIYF
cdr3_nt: TGCGCCAGCAGCTTACGACAGGACGGAAGATCTGGAAACACCATATATTTT

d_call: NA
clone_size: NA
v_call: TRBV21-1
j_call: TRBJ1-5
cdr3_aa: CASSMDSHSNQPQHF
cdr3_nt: TGTGCCAGCAGCATGGACTCTCATAGCAATCAGCCCCAGCATTTT

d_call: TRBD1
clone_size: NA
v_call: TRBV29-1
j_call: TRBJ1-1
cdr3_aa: CSVGQGWGMNTEAFF
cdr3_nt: TGCAGCGTGGGACAGGGGTGGGGAATGAACACTGAAGCTTTCTTT

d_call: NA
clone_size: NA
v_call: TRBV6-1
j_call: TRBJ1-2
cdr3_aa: CASSEWGLGGYTF
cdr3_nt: TGTGCCAGCAGTGAATGGGGGTTGGGTGGCTACACCTTC

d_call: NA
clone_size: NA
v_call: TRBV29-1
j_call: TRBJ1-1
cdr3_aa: CSVGRAEDTEAFF
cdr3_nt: TGCAGCGTTGGTAGGGCGGAGGACACTGAAGCTTTCTTT

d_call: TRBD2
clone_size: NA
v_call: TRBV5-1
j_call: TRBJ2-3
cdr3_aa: CASSLGRGGLAQDTQYF
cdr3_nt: TGCGCCAGCAGCTTGGGGAGAGGGGGACTAGCTCAAGATACGCAGTATTTT

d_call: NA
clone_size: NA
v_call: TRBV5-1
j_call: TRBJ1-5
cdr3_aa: CASSPTGPNQPQHF
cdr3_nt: TGCGCCAGCAGCCCTACAGGGCCCAATCAGCCCCAGCATTTT

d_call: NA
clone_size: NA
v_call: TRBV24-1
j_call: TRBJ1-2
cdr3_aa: CATSDSRDTRGYTF
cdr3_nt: TGTGCCACCAGTGATTCAAGGGACACCCGCGGCTACACCTTC

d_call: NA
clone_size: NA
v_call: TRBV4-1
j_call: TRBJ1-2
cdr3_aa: CASSQEPGGYGYTF
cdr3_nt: TGCGCCAGCAGCCAAGAACCCGGGGGCTATGGCTACACCTTC

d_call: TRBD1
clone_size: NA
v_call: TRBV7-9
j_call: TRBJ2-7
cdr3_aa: CASSLATDRAEQYF
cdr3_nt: TGTGCCAGCAGCTTAGCCACCGACAGGGCCGAGCAGTACTTC

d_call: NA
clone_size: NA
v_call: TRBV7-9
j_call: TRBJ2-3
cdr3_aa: CASSFSGRTGKDTQYF
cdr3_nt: TGTGCCAGCAGCTTTTCGGGGAGGACAGGAAAGGATACGCAGTATTTT

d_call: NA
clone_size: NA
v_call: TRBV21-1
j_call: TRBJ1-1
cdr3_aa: CASSKGGRMNTEAFF
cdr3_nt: TGTGCCAGCAGCAAAGGAGGTCGGATGAACACTGAAGCTTTCTTT

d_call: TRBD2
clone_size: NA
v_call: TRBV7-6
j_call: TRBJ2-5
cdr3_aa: CASSSSGSSAETQYF
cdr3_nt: TGTGCCAGCAGTTCTAGCGGGTCATCCGCAGAGACCCAGTACTTC

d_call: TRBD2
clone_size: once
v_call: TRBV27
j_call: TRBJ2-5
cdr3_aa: CASSSTSGTSSETQYF
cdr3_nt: TGTGCCAGCAGTTCGACTAGCGGGACGTCCTCGGAGACCCAGTACTTC

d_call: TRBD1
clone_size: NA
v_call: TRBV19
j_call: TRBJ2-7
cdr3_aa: CASSPAGQGYEQYF
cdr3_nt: TGTGCCAGTAGTCCAGCGGGACAGGGCTACGAGCAGTACTTC

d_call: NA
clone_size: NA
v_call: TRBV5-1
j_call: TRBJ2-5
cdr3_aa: CASSPNWVEETQYF
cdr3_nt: TGCGCCAGCAGCCCCAATTGGGTCGAGGAGACCCAGTACTTC

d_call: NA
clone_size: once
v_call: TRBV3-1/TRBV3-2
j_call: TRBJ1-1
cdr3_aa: CASSPHTLATEAFF
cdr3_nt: TGTGCCAGCAGTCCCCACACGTTAGCGACTGAAGCTTTCTTT

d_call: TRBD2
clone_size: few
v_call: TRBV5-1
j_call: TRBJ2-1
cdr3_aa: CASTPRTSGEGGEQFF
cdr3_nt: TGCGCCAGCACCCCCCGGACTAGCGGGGAGGGGGGTGAGCAGTTCTTC

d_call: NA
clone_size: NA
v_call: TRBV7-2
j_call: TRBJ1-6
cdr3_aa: CASSLVSGLGSPLHF
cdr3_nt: TGTGCCAGCAGCTTAGTGTCAGGGTTGGGTTCACCCCTCCACTTT

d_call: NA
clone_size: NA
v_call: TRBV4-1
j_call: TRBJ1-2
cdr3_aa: CASSRAEGGNYGYTF
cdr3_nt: TGCGCCAGCAGCCGCGCTGAGGGGGGCAACTATGGCTACACCTTC

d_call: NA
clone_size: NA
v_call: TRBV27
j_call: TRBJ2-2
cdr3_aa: CASSLLDTGELFF
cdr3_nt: TGTGCCAGCAGTTTACTCGACACCGGGGAGCTGTTTTTT

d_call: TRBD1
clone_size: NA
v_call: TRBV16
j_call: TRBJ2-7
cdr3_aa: CASSQQGDPYEQYF
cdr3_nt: TGTGCCAGCAGCCAGCAGGGGGACCCCTACGAGCAGTACTTC

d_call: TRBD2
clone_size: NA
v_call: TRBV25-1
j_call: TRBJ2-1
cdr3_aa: CASSDSGTINEQFF
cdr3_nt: TGTGCCAGCAGTGATTCCGGGACTATAAATGAGCAGTTCTTC

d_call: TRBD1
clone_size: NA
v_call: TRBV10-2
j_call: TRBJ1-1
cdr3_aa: CASRRTGGGEEAFF
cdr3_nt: TGCGCCAGCAGAAGGACAGGGGGGGGAGAAGAAGCTTTCTTT

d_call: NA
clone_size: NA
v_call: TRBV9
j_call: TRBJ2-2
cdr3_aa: CASSDPGTLTGELFF
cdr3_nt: TGTGCCAGCAGCGACCCCGGGACTTTAACCGGGGAGCTGTTTTTT